Listed below are T cell receptor beta chains from one sample, sequenced in a study of blood T cell repertoires in COVID-19. Method: immunoSEQ multiplex PCR; TCRdb's copy keeps in-frame clones and lacks some. The table lists 13,000 to 15,000 clones, over 75% of them singletons. The sample taken for sequencing was peripheral blood. The receptors shown here come from a human donor in a cohort sampled during active COVID-19. Each CDR3 is given with its conserved first and last residue. A D gene is named only where the DNA matches it firmly. Some rows mark clone size as missing; the rest say once, few, many or name a class of expanded clone.

V	J	D	size	DNA	CDR3
TRBV7-3	TRBJ2-3	TRBD2	.	TGTGCCAGCAGCTTAACGGCGGGAGAGCAAGATACGCAGTATTTT	CASSLTAGEQDTQYF
TRBV7-2	TRBJ2-7	.	.	TGTGCCAGCAGCTGGGGCTCCCCCGCGGACGAGCAGTACTTC	CASSWGSPADEQYF
TRBV4-2	TRBJ2-1	.	.	TGTGCCAGCAGCCAAGATTTGGGGGGTGAGCAGTTCTTC	CASSQDLGGEQFF
TRBV12-3/TRBV12-4	TRBJ2-3	.	.	TGTGCCAGCAACCGCGGCGATACGCAGTATTTT	CASNRGDTQYF
TRBV25-1	TRBJ2-1	.	.	TGTGCCAGCAGACAAAGCGGTGAGCAGTTCTTC	CASRQSGEQFF
TRBV2	TRBJ2-1	.	.	TGTGCCAGAAGACTAGGCAATGAGCAGTTCTTC	CARRLGNEQFF
TRBV4-1	TRBJ1-5	TRBD1	.	TGCGCCAGCAGCCTCGGGACAGGCAATCAGCCCCAGCATTTT	CASSLGTGNQPQHF
TRBV30	TRBJ1-2	.	.	TGTGCCTGGAGTAGTGTCGGGAACTATGGCTACACCTTC	CAWSSVGNYGYTF
TRBV15	TRBJ2-5	TRBD2	.	TGTGCCACCAAGGAGGGAGACACTAGCGTTCAAGAGACCCAGTACTTC	CATKEGDTSVQETQYF
TRBV19	TRBJ2-1	.	.	TGTGCCAGTAGTATAGGGCTAGCAGAAACTCTGCAGTTCTTC	CASSIGLAETLQFF
TRBV19	TRBJ2-3	TRBD2	few	TGTGCCAGTAGTCTCAGGACTAGCGAATACACAGATACGCAGTATTTT	CASSLRTSEYTDTQYF
TRBV28	TRBJ2-4	.	.	TGTGCCAGCAGTCCCGGGACAAATAAAAACATTCAGTACTTC	CASSPGTNKNIQYF
TRBV12-3/TRBV12-4	TRBJ2-1	.	many	TGTGCCTTGAGGTACTTCAATGAGCAGTTCTTC	CALRYFNEQFF
TRBV19	TRBJ1-5	.	.	TGTGCCAGTAGTAACTACCTGAGGCAGCCCCAGCATTTT	CASSNYLRQPQHF
TRBV3-1/TRBV3-2	TRBJ2-7	TRBD1	.	TGTGCCAGCAGCCAAGCCACCTACTGGACAGGGGAAGTAACATACGAGCAGTACTTC	CASSQATYWTGEVTYEQYF
TRBV14	TRBJ2-7	TRBD1	.	TGTGCCAGCAGCCCTTCAATAGACAGGACAGGGAACTTC	CASSPSIDRTGNF
TRBV6-6	TRBJ2-3	TRBD2	once	TGTGCCAGCAGTAGCCTAGCGGGAGAAACAGATACGCAGTATTTT	CASSSLAGETDTQYF
TRBV19	TRBJ2-1	TRBD1	.	TGTGCCAGTAGTCCGACAGGGATGGCCGGCTACAGCAAGAATGAGCAGTTCTTC	CASSPTGMAGYSKNEQFF
TRBV29-1	TRBJ1-1	.	.	TGCAGCGTTGCACCGGTGAACACTGAAGCTTTCTTT	CSVAPVNTEAFF
TRBV14	TRBJ2-1	TRBD2	once	TGTGCCAGCAGCCTCTTAACTAGCGGGAGCCGCTATGAGCAGTTCTTC	CASSLLTSGSRYEQFF
TRBV15	TRBJ2-7	TRBD1	.	TGTGCCACCAGCAGAAGCAGGGGGCACGAGCAGTACTTC	CATSRSRGHEQYF
TRBV2	TRBJ2-7	TRBD2	few	TGTGCCAGCAGTGAATATAGCGGGATCTACGAGCAGTACTTC	CASSEYSGIYEQYF
TRBV6-6	TRBJ2-5	.	.	TGTGCCAGCAGTTATCGAGTAGCGGAGACCCAGTACTTC	CASSYRVAETQYF
TRBV5-1	TRBJ2-2	.	.	TGCGCCAGCAGCAGAGGGGACATGAACACCGGGGAGCTGTTTTTT	CASSRGDMNTGELFF
TRBV19	TRBJ1-5	TRBD1	.	TGTGCCAGTACCCACCAGGGGGTTGGGTTCGGGGAACCCCAGCATTTT	CASTHQGVGFGEPQHF
TRBV4-1	TRBJ2-1	.	.	TGCGCCAGCAGCCAACAGGCTACAGATTATGTCAATGAGCAGTTCTTC	CASSQQATDYVNEQFF
TRBV24-1	TRBJ1-5	.	.	TGTGCCACCAGTGCCCGAAATGGACAGCCGCATCAGCCCCAGCATTTT	CATSARNGQPHQPQHF
TRBV9	TRBJ2-3	TRBD2	.	TGTGCCAGCAGCGTAGGGGAAGCGGGGGCCACAGATACGCAGTATTTT	CASSVGEAGATDTQYF
TRBV27	TRBJ2-7	.	few	TGTGCCAGCAGCCCATTCCCGCCCGCCGTTGCGGGACTGGGAACCTACGAGCAGTACTTC	CASSPFPPAVAGLGTYEQYF
TRBV14	TRBJ2-5	.	.	TGTGCCAGCAGCCAAATTCGGGGGAGAGGAGAGACCCAGTACTTC	CASSQIRGRGETQYF
TRBV10-2	TRBJ1-1	.	.	TGCGCCAGCAGTGAAGGGGGGGTTGAAGCTTTCTTT	CASSEGGVEAFF
TRBV7-9	TRBJ2-7	.	once	TGTGCCAGCAGCTTCAGAGAAGCGGCCTACGAGCAGTACTTC	CASSFREAAYEQYF
TRBV6-2/TRBV6-3	TRBJ2-5	.	.	TGTGCCAGCAGTTACATCTCCTTGGAGACCCAGTACTTC	CASSYISLETQYF
TRBV9	TRBJ2-1	TRBD2	.	TGTGCCAGCAGCGTAGGGCCAGCGGGAGACAATGAGCAGTTCTTC	CASSVGPAGDNEQFF
TRBV7-2	TRBJ2-1	TRBD2	.	TGTGCCAGCAGCTTAGAGCCTAGCGGGAGTTTGGATGAGCAGTTCTTC	CASSLEPSGSLDEQFF
TRBV28	TRBJ1-2	.	.	TGTGCCAGCAGTTTTCGGAGTCAGGGTTCCCTCTATGGCTACACCTTC	CASSFRSQGSLYGYTF
TRBV5-1	TRBJ2-7	TRBD1	.	TGCGCCAGCAGCTTGGGGACAGGGGGAGGTCACGAGCAGTACTTC	CASSLGTGGGHEQYF
TRBV6-5	TRBJ1-4	TRBD1	.	TGTGCCAGCAGTTACCGGACAGGGAGGGCTGAAAAACTGTTTTTT	CASSYRTGRAEKLFF
TRBV28	TRBJ2-1	TRBD2	.	TGTGCCAGCAGCCCTACCTTCAGTGGGAGGGCCCCGGGGGAGCAGTTCTTC	CASSPTFSGRAPGEQFF
TRBV9	TRBJ2-1	.	once	TGTGCCAGCAGCGTCGGGACTTTCAATGAGCAGTTCTTC	CASSVGTFNEQFF
TRBV5-6	TRBJ1-5	.	.	TGTGCCAGCAGCTGGAGGAATTTGGCAGGGGACCAGCCCCAGCATTTT	CASSWRNLAGDQPQHF
TRBV6-2/TRBV6-3	TRBJ2-1	TRBD1	.	TGTGCCAGCAGTACCCGGACAGGGGTGAGGAATGAGCAGTTCTTC	CASSTRTGVRNEQFF
TRBV24-1	TRBJ2-5	.	once	TGTGCCACCAGTACTCAAATTCAAGAGACCCAGTACTTC	CATSTQIQETQYF
TRBV23-1	TRBJ1-3	.	once	TGCGCCAGCAGTCCCCTCAAAAAAGGACAGCAGAGCTCTGGAAACACCATATATTTT	CASSPLKKGQQSSGNTIYF
TRBV15	TRBJ2-7	.	.	TGTGCCACCAGCAGAGATCTTCGGAGCTCCTACGAGCAGTACTTC	CATSRDLRSSYEQYF
TRBV5-4	TRBJ2-1	.	.	TGTGCCAGCAGTTTTTCCGTAGAGTCTCAGCAGTTCTTC	CASSFSVESQQFF
TRBV4-3	TRBJ1-4	.	.	TGCGCCAGCAGCCGGTGGGGGGCAACTAATGAAAAACTGTTTTTT	CASSRWGATNEKLFF
TRBV6-5	TRBJ2-1	TRBD2	.	TGTGCCAGCACCCCACTAGCGGGAGGGCTGCATGAGCAGTTCTTC	CASTPLAGGLHEQFF
TRBV10-3	TRBJ2-7	.	.	TGTGCCATCAGTGACACCTACGAGCAGTACTTC	CAISDTYEQYF
TRBV28	TRBJ2-1	TRBD2	.	TGTGCCAGCAGTTTTGCCCCTTCTAGCGGCGAGCAGTTCTTC	CASSFAPSSGEQFF
TRBV27	TRBJ1-4	.	few	TGTGCCAGCAGTCCACTAAACGGGGGGACCGAAAAACTGTTTTTT	CASSPLNGGTEKLFF
TRBV7-8	TRBJ2-1	TRBD2	.	TGTGCCAGCAGCTTACCCCGACTAGCGTCATACAATGAGCAGTTCTTC	CASSLPRLASYNEQFF
TRBV19	TRBJ1-5	TRBD1	.	TGTGCCAGTAGTATCGGGGCAGGGGGCCAGCCCCAGCATTTT	CASSIGAGGQPQHF